The 26 T cell receptor beta chains listed next were all sequenced from one sample in a study of identical twins (dated by TCRdb to 2016 to 2018). To prepare the library, 5' RACE was applied. The sequencer listed for this sample is Illumina HiSeq 2000. TCRdb cleaned the public reads at Q25 with fastp, built clones with MiXCR and kept in-frame beta chains. Here each entry gathers all rows of one CDR3 protein and keeps the most common genes and DNA. Counted in this sample were a few hundred thousand distinct CDR3 sequences; 7% to 9.5% of them appeared once. The leading ten clones occupy approximately 8.9% of the sample. Sample: naive T cells sorted from blood. The cell subset or site label corresponds to: cells isolated with a human naive T-cell isolation kit. The receptor source for this set is a woman aged 50 to 65 in good health.

This clonotype was detected ten times or more. V gene TRBV5-1 combines with J gene TRBJ2-3; D is undetermined. V dropped 4 bases and J dropped 4 bases, with 10 bases sitting between them. Per the germline V gene, CDR1 is SGHRS and CDR2 is YFSETQ. The CDR3 runs 13 residues. The CDR3: CASSVGISDTQYF. The CDR3 DNA reads TGCGCCAGCAGCGTGGGCATTTCAGATACGCAGTATTTT. The entire variable domain, with the rest obtained from reference TRBV5-1 and TRBJ2-3, is as follows: KAGVTQTPRYLIKTRGQQVTLSCSPISGHRSVSWYQQTPGQGLQFLFEYFSETQRNKGNFPGRFSGRQFSNSRSEMNVSTLELGDSALYLCASSVGISDTQYFGPGTRLTVL.

Ten or more counts support this clonotype. The genes are TRBV11-3 and TRBJ2-1, with unresolved D. The CDR3 is 15 residues long. Trimming removed 7 bases from V and 1 base from J, with 14 bases in between. The germline gives CDR1 SGHNT, CDR2 YENEEA. CDR3 loop: CASTIDALSYNEQFF. The CDR3 DNA follows: TGTGCCAGCACTATTGATGCACTTTCCTACAATGAGCAGTTCTTC. The full variable domain, completed using reference TRBV11-3 and TRBJ2-1, is EAGVVQSPRYKIIEKKQPVAFWCNPISGHNTLYWYLQNLGQGPELLIRYENEEAVDDSQLPKDRFSAERLKGVDSTLKIQPAELGDSAVYLCASTIDALSYNEQFFGPGTRLTVL.

This clonotype was detected only a few times. The chain recombines TRBV6-5 with TRBJ2-7; tentatively, D is TRBD1 or TRBD2 (5 bases each). CDR1 and CDR2 (germline): MNHEY, SVGAGI. The CDR3 has 13 residues. V lost 5 bases to trimming and J lost 3 bases, with 11 bases between them. The CDR3 loop reads CASSQGDGYEQYF. For the CDR3, the DNA is TGTGCCAGCAGTCAAGGGGACGGCTACGAGCAGTACTTC.

V and J are TRBV27 and TRBJ2-5; D might be TRBD1 or TRBD2, each matching 5 bases. V lost 2 bases and J 3 bases, leaving 10 bases between the germline ends. This CDR3 region has 14 residues. Germline values: CDR1 MNHEY, CDR2 SMNVEV (reference sequence). The CDR3 protein is CASSLTGRKETQYF. For the CDR3, the DNA is TGTGCCAGCAGTTTAACGGGGCGGAAAGAGACCCAGTACTTC.

Concerning this clonotype: This may stem from a read error, because a much larger clone lies one nucleotide away. The rearrangement links TRBV25-1 to TRBJ1-2; D ambiguous. This CDR3 spans 12 amino acids. Trimming shortened V by 7 bases and J by 4 bases, and 10 bases separated the two germline ends. Germline V lookup: CDR1 MGHDK, CDR2 SYGVNS. The CDR3 protein is CASTGQIYGYTF. In nucleotides, the CDR3 is TGTGCCAGCACGGGCCAGATCTATGGCTACACCTTC.

The chain joins TRBV5-1 to TRBJ1-4; D remains ambiguous. The CDR3 is made up of 18 amino acids. Looked up from germline, CDR1 is SGHRS and CDR2 is YFSETQ. V lost 1 base and J lost 0, with 16 bases in between. CDR3 nucleotides: TGCGCCAGCAGCTTGAACCTCCTGGAGCGGGCAACTAATGAAAAACTGTTTTTT. This codes for CASSLNLLERATNEKLFF.

The chain links TRBV6-2 or TRBV6-3 to TRBJ2-3; TRBD2 matches at 7 bases. J gave up 4 bases and V 4 bases, and 11 bases lay outside the gene matches. The CDR3 has 16 residues. Germline loops: CDR1 MNHEY, CDR2 SVGEGT. CDR3 protein: CASSSWTSTRPDTQYF. CDR3 bases: TGTGCCAGCAGTTCATGGACTAGTACCAGACCAGATACGCAGTATTTT.

In this sample, this clonotype turned up a few times. The chain links TRBV10-3 to TRBJ2-7; 8 bases align to TRBD1. The CDR3 extends over 15 amino acids. V gave up 3 bases and J gave up 2 bases; unmatched junction bases: 6. Germline CDR1 ENHRY, CDR2 SYGVKD. DNA of the CDR3: TGTGCCATCAGTGACCCCGGACAGGGAGCCTACGAGCAGTACGTC. Protein sequence: CAISDPGQGAYEQYV.

This clonotype was counted between two and nine times. The DNA for the CDR3 is TGTGCCAGTAGTATAGCCGGATTCAACAATGAGCAGTTCTTC. It translates to CASSIAGFNNEQFF. J is TRBJ2-1 and V is TRBV19, with unresolved D. This CDR3 spans 14 amino acids. Germline CDR1 LNHDA, CDR2 SQIVND (reference sequence). V lost 1 base to trimming and J lost 5 bases, with 9 bases between them.

This clonotype turned up a few times. This chain joins TRBV27 and TRBJ2-7, with D possibly matching TRBD1 (5 bases). Germline V gene sequence: CDR1 MNHEY, CDR2 SMNVEV (reference sequence). Trimming shortened V by 6 bases and J by 6 bases, and 12 bases separated the two germline ends. The CDR3 runs to 12 residues. The CDR3 sequence is CASRKGSGEQYV. CDR3 nucleotide sequence: TGTGCCAGCAGAAAGGGGTCGGGCGAGCAGTACGTC.

This clonotype turned up a few times. The rearrangement joins TRBV6-2 or TRBV6-3 to TRBJ2-7; 11 nucleotides align to TRBD2. The CDR3 covers 14 residues. The V and J ends lost 6 bases and 6 bases, in that order; junction bases with no gene match: 7. Germline assignment: CDR1 MNHEY and CDR2 SVGEGT. The CDR3 nucleotides read TGTGCCAGCAGGACTACTAGCGGGAGTGTCGAGCAGTACTTC. Its translation is CASRTTSGSVEQYF.

The chain carries TRBV4-1 and TRBJ2-7, with D maybe TRBD1 (5 bases). The CDR3 is 14 amino acids. V was pared by 3 bases and J by 1 base, with 10 bases between. Per germline, CDR1 MGHRA and CDR2 YSYEKL. For the CDR3, the DNA is TGCGCCAGCAGCCAGTGGGGCGGTTCCTACGAGCAGTACTTC. It is translated as CASSQWGGSYEQYF.

In its sample, this clonotype was seen a few times. This chain connects TRBV12-3 or TRBV12-4 to TRBJ1-1, with D possibly being TRBD1 (6 bases). This CDR3 has 13 residues. V gave up 10 bases and J gave up 1 base, with 13 bases separating them. The CDR3 reads CATRQVGNTEAFF. The CDR3 bases are TGTGCCACGCGACAGGTTGGGAACACTGAAGCTTTCTTT.

The rearrangement joins TRBV30 to TRBJ2-2; 8 bases map to TRBD2. The CDR3 contains 16 residues. Trimming removed 4 bases from V and 1 base from J; junction bases left unmatched: 8. The germline gives CDR1 GTSNPN, CDR2 SVGIG (reference sequence). CDR3 protein: CAWTLGLAGNTGELFF. As DNA, the CDR3 is TGTGCCTGGACCTTGGGGCTAGCGGGGAACACCGGGGAGCTGTTTTTT.

This clonotype has more than one count but fewer than ten. This rearrangement joins TRBV6-1 to TRBJ1-2; D remains ambiguous. Germline CDR1 reads MNHNS; CDR2 reads SASEGT. The CDR3 length is 13 residues. The V and J ends lost 0 bases and 8 bases respectively, with 10 bases between them. The CDR3 spells CASSEAHGRGYTF. The CDR3 bases are TGTGCCAGCAGTGAAGCACACGGCCGGGGCTACACCTTC.

In this sample, this clonotype turned up many times. The V and J genes are TRBV27 and TRBJ2-1; D may be TRBD1 (5 bases). The CDR3 loop spans 16 amino acids. Trimming removed 0 bases at V and 6 bases at J, with 15 bases between. Germline CDR1 is MNHEY and CDR2 is SMNVEV (reference sequence). In DNA form, the CDR3 reads TGTGCCAGCAGTTTATCCCAGACAGTCCCGGGCAATGAGCAGTTCTTC. This codes for CASSLSQTVPGNEQFF.

This clonotype came up a few times. The V and J genes are TRBV6-1 and TRBJ2-3, with a possible D match to TRBD2 (6 bases). CDR3 size: 12 residues. Germline CDR1 is MNHNS and CDR2 is SASEGT. Trimming removed 11 bases from V and 2 bases from J, with 11 bases in between. For the CDR3, the DNA is TGTGCCGGCGGGGAATTCACAGATACGCAGTATTTT. It yields the protein CAGGEFTDTQYF.

This sequence joins TRBV27 and TRBJ2-2; D may be TRBD2 (6 bases). V gave up 6 bases and J gave up 5 bases, with 16 bases separating them. The CDR3 spans 15 residues. CDR1 and CDR2 (germline): MNHEY, SMNVEV (reference sequence). The DNA of the CDR3 is TGTGCCAGCAGACGAGCTGGGGCGGGGACCGGGGAGCTGTTTTTT. Translating it yields CASRRAGAGTGELFF.

This clonotype has a count of ten or more. The rearrangement joins TRBV3-1 to TRBJ2-3; 7 bases line up with TRBD2. V lost 0 bases to trimming and J lost 2 bases; unmatched junction nucleotides: 5. CDR1 is LGHDT, CDR2 YNNKEL, per germline (reference sequence). This CDR3 region has 16 residues. CDR3 protein: CASSQEGLKFTDTQYF. The DNA for the CDR3 is TGTGCCAGCAGCCAAGAGGGACTAAAATTCACAGATACGCAGTATTTT.

Worth noting for this clonotype: At one end, the junction sequence differs from germline, possibly due to a read error. The chain combines TRBV20-1 with TRBJ1-5; perhaps TRBD1 as D (5 bases). The CDR3 runs 12 residues. Per the germline V gene, CDR1 is DFQATT and CDR2 is SNEGSKA (reference sequence). The DNA of the CDR3 is TGCAGTGCTAGAGAGATGTTGCAACAGGAGTCTTTT. Translation: CSAREMLQQESF.

This clonotype turned up a few times. The DNA for the CDR3 is TGTGCCAGCAGCTTTTTAGGGGGAATAGGAGAGACCCAGTACTTC. It codes for CASSFLGGIGETQYF. The chain couples TRBV11-2 to TRBJ2-5, with D possibly being TRBD1 (6 bases). The CDR3 has 15 residues. Trimming shortened V by 3 bases and J by 4 bases, and 15 bases separated the two germline ends. The germline CDR1 and CDR2 sequences are SGHAT and FQNNGV.

At least ten counts were recorded for this clonotype. This chain links TRBV29-1 with TRBJ2-7; 7 bases agree with TRBD1. With 4 bases clipped from V and 2 bases from J, the junction kept 5 bases outside the gene matches. The CDR3 has 13 amino acids. Germline CDR1 reads SQVTM; CDR2 reads ANQGSEA. The CDR3 loop is CSVGTGSPYEQYF. Here the CDR3 DNA reads TGCAGCGTTGGGACAGGTTCTCCCTACGAGCAGTACTTC.

The V gene is TRBV6-2 or TRBV6-3, the J gene TRBJ2-6; no reliable D call. Per the germline V gene, CDR1 is MNHEY and CDR2 is SVGEGT. There are 14 residues in the CDR3. Trimming removed 0 bases from V and 4 bases from J, with 4 bases in between. CDR3 residues: CASSYSWGANVLTF. Written as DNA, the CDR3 is TGTGCCAGCAGTTACTCGTGGGGGGCCAACGTCCTGACTTTC.

Only a few counts were recorded for this clonotype. The chain employs TRBV12-3 or TRBV12-4 and TRBJ2-5, with TRBD1 identical over 7 bases. With V trimmed by 6 bases and J by 1 base, 8 bases remained unmatched. CDR3 length equals 15 residues. CDR3 amino acids: CASSLVQGIQETQYF. The CDR3 coding sequence is TGTGCCAGCAGCCTCGTACAGGGGATCCAAGAGACCCAGTACTTC.

This clonotype has more than one count but fewer than ten. The chain has TRBV3-1 and TRBJ1-4; D possibly corresponds to TRBD1 (6 bases). V gave up 0 bases and J gave up 6 bases, with 11 bases separating them. The V gene's germline CDR1 is LGHDT and CDR2 YNNKEL (reference sequence). The CDR3 contains 15 residues. CDR3 nucleotide sequence: TGTGCCAGCAGCCAAGAAGGGGGGACCGATGAAAAACTGTTTTTT. Protein: CASSQEGGTDEKLFF.

The rearrangement joins TRBV24-1 to TRBJ2-6; tentative D call: TRBD2 (6 bases). Germline CDR1 is KGHDR and CDR2 is SFDVKD. Deletions cut 5 bases from V and 0 bases from J, with 16 bases between. The CDR3 runs 18 residues. The CDR3 bases are TGTGCCACCAGTGGGAGAGGAGGGATCTTCTCTGGGGCCAACGTCCTGACTTTC. It codes for CATSGRGGIFSGANVLTF.